This T cell receptor beta chain was sequenced in a study of OX40 agonist ivuxolimab in advanced cancers. Whole-study findings and limits: Normalized T-cell clonal expansion was also low in a subset of nonresponders. Among expanded peripheral T cells, antigen specificity went undetermined.

Unmatched junction bases numbered 7, after V lost 1 base and J lost 11 bases. The CDR3 sequence is 14 residues long. Per the germline V gene, CDR1 is SGHAT and CDR2 is FQNNGV. Concerning this clone: Its specificity is unknown.

The method was immunoSEQ multiplex PCR; TCRdb's version includes in-frame clones alone and lacks a portion of them. This sample has over 100,000 clones, with around 93% found just once. The V and J genes are TRBV11-2 and TRBJ2-4, with 8 nucleotides matching TRBD1. This sequence was found in an adult with an advanced solid tumor such as melanoma, head and neck, liver or kidney cancer. The starting material was CD4+ or CD8+ T cells sorted from blood, obtained in a trial of the OX40 agonist ivuxolimab. In DNA form, the CDR3 reads TGTGCCAGCAGCTTAGGAGGACAGGGCCTGGTTCAGTACTTC. Translating gives CASSLGGQGLVQYF.